This T cell receptor (beta chain) emerged from a study of T cell responses to AZD1222 COVID-19 vaccine. Libraries were prepared by immunoSEQ multiplex PCR; TCRdb keeps only in-frame clonotypes and omits some of them. The data hold about 97,000 clones, with 80% to 85% observed a single time. With 3 bases clipped from V and 0 bases from J, the junction kept 6 bases outside the gene matches. The CDR3 length is 15 residues. Germline CDR1 SGHDT, CDR2 YYEEEE. The material was peripheral blood, obtained on day 0 of AZD1222 vaccination. The chain uses TRBV5-6 and TRBJ2-7, with TRBD2 identical over 7 bases. The TCR comes from an adult in good health. This chain's CDR3 is CASSWTGGSSYEQYV. In DNA, the CDR3 is TGTGCCAGCAGCTGGACGGGGGGAAGCTCCTACGAGCAGTACGTC.